The TCR beta chain described here comes from a study of T cells in Graves' hyperthyroidism and ophthalmopathy. An approximately 9.4 ml volume of fresh peripheral blood provided the PBMCs. Template material for amplifying TCR beta CDR3 regions consisted of RNA transcripts. The primer set for the first-round RT-PCR of the TCR CDR3 was HTBI. TCRdb recomputed calls from the multiplex PCR reads with MiXCR, one row per CDR3 protein. Of some 620,000 distinct CDR3 sequences listed, around 16% are singletons. This clonotype has a handful of counts. A much bigger clone sits one base away, suggesting this may be a read error. CDR1 is MNHEY, CDR2 SVGAGI, per germline. The CDR3 consists of 22 residues.

The sequencing sample was made of blood. The receptor's source is a woman in her twenties or thirties with Graves' hyperthyroidism. The genes are TRBV6-5 and TRBJ2-7, with 12 nucleotides matching TRBD2. The CDR3 DNA reads TGTGCCAGCAGTTACTCGAGCCCCCAAGGTTTCCGGGGACTAGCGGGCTTGTACGAGCGGTACTTC. The encoded protein is CASSYSSPQGFRGLAGLYERYF.